The 28 T cell receptor beta chains reported below all come from one sample, sequenced in a study of identical twins. TCRdb recomputed calls from the 5' RACE reads with MiXCR, one row per CDR3 protein. The data show hundreds of thousands of distinct CDR3 sequences, around a sixth seen once. In addition, the sample was reused for a study of T cells expressing NK-cell markers.

The sequencing input was PBMCs. The receptor source for this set is a woman in her late teens or twenties in good health.

The chain links TRBV14 to TRBJ2-3; D remains unclear. The CDR3 has 12 amino acids. From germline, CDR1 is SGHDN and CDR2 FVKESK. The V end was cut by 5 bases, the J end by 4 bases, with 7 bases between. CDR3 DNA: TGTGCCAGCAGCTGGGTAGCAGATACGCAGTATTTT. As protein: CASSWVADTQYF.

This chain uses TRBV29-1 with TRBJ2-7; D gene ambiguous. V was pared by 4 bases and J by 2 bases, with 12 bases between. In germline, CDR1 is SQVTM, CDR2 ANQGSEA. This CDR3 is built from 13 residues. The CDR3, as DNA: TGCAGCGTTGGGTCCCGGATTGCCTACGAGCAGTACTTC. Its translation: CSVGSRIAYEQYF.

The chain is built from TRBV27 and TRBJ2-1, with D possibly being TRBD1 or TRBD2 (6 bases each). This CDR3 is built from 14 residues. The germline V and J ends were trimmed by 5 bases and 9 bases, with 17 bases remaining between them. Germline-derived CDR1 and CDR2 are MNHEY and SMNVEV (reference sequence). The CDR3 DNA reads as TGTGCCAGCAGTATACAGGGAAGGCGGGGTGAGCAGTTCTTC. It translates to CASSIQGRRGEQFF.

This clonotype has only a few counts. The chain has TRBV12-3 or TRBV12-4 and TRBJ1-1; D gene unclear. This CDR3 contains 14 residues. Trimming shortened V by 3 bases and J by 5 bases, and 13 bases separated the two germline ends. In DNA, the CDR3 is TGTGCCAGCAGTTTTGGCGCCCTTCGGACTGAAGCTTTCTTT. The encoded protein is CASSFGALRTEAFF.

This clonotype was seen more than once but under ten times. This chain joins TRBV6-1 and TRBJ2-7; TRBD1 is a possible D gene (7 bases). Germline CDR1 MNHNS, CDR2 SASEGT. V shed 7 bases and J shed 5 bases, with 21 bases lying between them. This CDR3 is built from 15 residues. CDR3 residues: CASNFGTAGGNEQYF. The CDR3 DNA is TGTGCCAGCAACTTCGGAACGGCAGGGGGGAACGAGCAGTACTTC.

This clonotype was recorded a few times. The chain couples TRBV12-3 or TRBV12-4 to TRBJ2-5; 9 nucleotides line up with TRBD1. V trimming: 6 bases; J trimming: 5 bases; junction bases outside the gene matches: 7. This CDR3 is built from 14 residues. Here the CDR3 DNA reads TGTGCCAGCAGGATACAGGGGGCGCGGGAGACCCAGTACTTC. Its translation: CASRIQGARETQYF.

The V gene is TRBV20-1, the J gene TRBJ2-5; 12 bases fit TRBD2. The CDR3 runs to 15 residues. Trimming cost V 1 base and J 4 bases; bases outside gene matches: 4. CDR1 is DFQATT, CDR2 SNEGSKA, per germline (reference sequence). The CDR3 spells CSARGPSGGVETQYF. Here the CDR3 DNA reads TGCAGTGCTAGAGGGCCTAGCGGGGGGGTAGAGACCCAGTACTTC.

The sample holds many counts of this clonotype. The CDR3 nucleotides are TGTGCCAGCAGCCCCGCGGGGGGGTTAGGCTACACCTTC. Residues: CASSPAGGLGYTF. J is TRBJ1-2 and V is TRBV12-3 or TRBV12-4; tentative D call: TRBD1 (5 bases). Trimming cost V 6 bases and J 8 bases, with 16 bases left between them. The CDR3 runs to 13 residues.

The rearrangement links TRBV12-3 or TRBV12-4 to TRBJ1-2; TRBD1 matches at 9 bases. This CDR3 has 16 amino acids. V was clipped by 0 bases and J by 6 bases; unmatched bases: 8. CDR3 in DNA: TGTGCCAGCAGTTTAGCGCGCTACAGGGGGCGGCATGGCTACACCTTC. Protein sequence: CASSLARYRGRHGYTF.

The rearrangement joins TRBV5-1 to TRBJ1-1, with 7 bases identical to TRBD1. CDR3 length: 15 residues. J gave up 5 bases and V 2 bases, and 9 bases lay outside the gene matches. The germline V gene has CDR1 SGHRS and CDR2 YFSETQ. The CDR3 sequence is CASSLREGAITEAFF. The CDR3 bases are TGCGCCAGCAGCTTAAGGGAGGGGGCGATTACTGAAGCTTTCTTT.

In its sample, this clonotype was seen a few times. The chain has TRBV20-1 and TRBJ2-7; 13 bases line up with TRBD2. The ends lost 2 bases at V and 2 bases at J; junction bases unmatched: 3. This CDR3 spans 15 amino acids. Germline V lookup: CDR1 DFQATT, CDR2 SNEGSKA (reference sequence). The CDR3 protein is CSARRGLAGPYEQYF. In nucleotides, the CDR3 is TGCAGTGCTAGACGGGGACTAGCGGGACCCTACGAGCAGTACTTC.

Only a few counts were recorded for this clonotype. The rearrangement links TRBV7-8 to TRBJ2-1; D may be TRBD2 (5 bases). CDR1 SGHVS and CDR2 FQNEAQ come from the germline V gene. V lost 2 bases to trimming and J lost 7 bases, with 18 bases between them. This CDR3 has 16 residues. This CDR3 is CASSLYLTGRGNEQFF. CDR3 in DNA: TGTGCCAGCAGCTTATATCTGACGGGTCGAGGGAATGAGCAGTTCTTC.

The V and J genes are TRBV6-5 and TRBJ2-5, with a weak D call TRBD2 (7 bases). The CDR3 is made up of 12 amino acids. Germline assignment: CDR1 MNHEY and CDR2 SVGAGI. V was cut by 7 bases and J by 4 bases, with 10 bases left in between. CDR3 residues: CASNGGRETQYF. The CDR3 DNA reads as TGTGCCAGCAACGGGGGGCGAGAGACCCAGTACTTC.

This clonotype has just a few counts. The rearrangement uses TRBV29-1 and TRBJ1-2; TRBD1 aligns across 8 bases. The CDR3 is made up of 12 amino acids. Germline CDR1 SQVTM, CDR2 ANQGSEA. In nucleotides, the CDR3 is TGCGCAAATCAGGACAGGGCCTATGGCTACACCTTC. It translates to CANQDRAYGYTF.

The V gene is TRBV20-1, the J gene TRBJ1-1; TRBD1 matches 7 bases. The CDR3 covers 14 residues. V lost 3 bases to trimming and J lost 0 bases; unmatched junction nucleotides: 4. The V gene's germline CDR1 is DFQATT and CDR2 SNEGSKA (reference sequence). The CDR3 is CSARGDSMNTEAFF. Written as DNA, the CDR3 is TGCAGTGCTAGGGGGGACAGTATGAACACTGAAGCTTTCTTT.

The gene calls are TRBV3-1 and TRBJ1-5; the D is unclear. The V gene's germline CDR1 is LGHDT and CDR2 YNNKEL (reference sequence). The CDR3 is made up of 12 amino acids. Trimming shortened V by 0 bases and J by 6 bases, and 3 bases separated the two germline ends. The CDR3 coding sequence is TGTGCCAGCAGCCAAGATGGTCAGCCCCAGCATTTT. Translating gives CASSQDGQPQHF.

The chain recombines TRBV27 with TRBJ2-3; D tentatively fits TRBD1 or TRBD2 (5 bases each). The CDR3 runs 14 residues. CDR1 and CDR2 (germline): MNHEY, SMNVEV (reference sequence). Deletions cut 10 bases from V and 4 bases from J, with 18 bases between. The CDR3 is CATLRARGADTQYF. CDR3 coding DNA: TGTGCCACCCTACGCGCCAGAGGGGCAGATACGCAGTATTTT.

CDR3 sequence (DNA): TGTGCCATCAGAGCGGAACAAGAGACCCAGTACTTC. It is translated as CAIRAEQETQYF. The chain links TRBV10-3 to TRBJ2-5; D may be TRBD2 (5 bases). Germline V CDR1 and CDR2: ENHRY, SYGVKD. V was cut by 6 bases and J by 2 bases, with 7 bases left in between. The CDR3 has 12 amino acids.

This clonotype was counted a few times. The chain employs TRBV7-2 and TRBJ2-1; no reliable D call. The CDR3 is 14 residues long. V lost 5 bases to trimming and J lost 8 bases, with 16 bases between them. Germline V lookup: CDR1 SGHTA, CDR2 FQGNSA. CDR3 in amino acids: CASSRRLGMDEQFF. DNA for the CDR3: TGTGCCAGCAGCCGACGCCTAGGGATGGATGAGCAGTTCTTC.

There are a few counts of this clonotype. The gene calls are TRBV20-1 and TRBJ2-7, with TRBD2 as a possible D gene (5 bases). The CDR3 totals 14 residues. Germline CDR1 is DFQATT and CDR2 is SNEGSKA (reference sequence). V lost 2 bases and J lost 2, with 13 bases in between. The CDR3 DNA is TGCAGTGCTAGAAGATCTTTCGGGGCCTACGAGCAGTACTTC. Translation gives CSARRSFGAYEQYF.

Here the CDR3 reads CASSFPPFDRAQETQYF. DNA for the CDR3: TGTGCCAGCAGTTTTCCCCCTTTTGACAGAGCCCAAGAGACCCAGTACTTC. The V and J genes are TRBV27 and TRBJ2-5, with a possible D match to TRBD1 (5 bases). Trimming removed 3 bases at V and 1 base at J, with 18 bases between. CDR1 and CDR2 from the germline V gene are MNHEY and SMNVEV (reference sequence). This CDR3 is built from 17 residues.

The chain couples TRBV14 to TRBJ1-3; 8 positions agree with TRBD1. The CDR3 totals 13 residues. Losses at the gene ends were 5 bases for V and 8 bases for J; bases not matched to a gene: 5. The germline gives CDR1 SGHDN, CDR2 FVKESK. CDR3 nucleotides: TGTGCCAGCAGCGTCCAGGGGGCACACACCATATATTTT. Amino acids: CASSVQGAHTIYF.

This chain joins TRBV12-3 or TRBV12-4 and TRBJ1-6; TRBD1 matches 7 bases. The CDR3 consists of 14 residues. Trimming at V came to 7 bases and at J to 11 bases, leaving 11 bases not matched to a gene. The CDR3 nucleotides read TGTGCCAGCACCCCGACAGGGCGAGGAGCACCCCTCCACTTT. Protein: CASTPTGRGAPLHF.

This clonotype has just a few counts. The chain employs TRBV29-1 and TRBJ1-1; a weak D match, TRBD1 (5 bases). Germline assignment: CDR1 SQVTM and CDR2 ANQGSEA. This CDR3 comprises 12 residues. The V gene lost 6 bases and the J gene lost 3 bases, with 11 bases spanning the gap. The CDR3 protein is CSVGDSHTEAFF. Written as DNA, the CDR3 is TGCAGCGTCGGTGACAGTCACACTGAAGCTTTCTTT.

This clonotype has at least ten counts. The genes are TRBV20-1 and TRBJ1-5, with 8 bases fitting TRBD1. Germline CDR1 and CDR2: DFQATT and SNEGSKA (reference sequence). The CDR3 loop spans 15 amino acids. V shed 6 bases and J 2 bases; nucleotides not matched to a gene: 9. The CDR3 protein is CSARTGHSGNQPQHF. For the CDR3, the DNA is TGCAGTGCCAGGACAGGGCATTCGGGCAATCAGCCCCAGCATTTT.

This clonotype was observed a few times. The J gene is TRBJ2-7, the V gene TRBV27; TRBD1 aligns across 9 bases. After removal of 7 bases from V and 2 bases from J, the junction contained 9 bases not matched to a gene. The CDR3 has 15 amino acids. CDR1 MNHEY and CDR2 SMNVEV come from the germline V gene (reference sequence). The CDR3 DNA reads as TGTGCCAGCACCCAAGGACAGGGGCGCACCTACGAGCAGTACTTC. Protein sequence: CASTQGQGRTYEQYF.

This rearrangement joins TRBV6-2 or TRBV6-3 to TRBJ2-7; 9 bases map to TRBD2. With 2 bases clipped from V and 1 base from J, the junction kept 6 bases outside the gene matches. The germline V gene has CDR1 MNHEY and CDR2 SVGEGT. This CDR3 is 16 amino acids long. The CDR3 DNA sequence: TGTGCCAGCAGTTACCCGTCTAGCGGGAAGTCCTACGAGCAGTACTTC. This gives the protein CASSYPSSGKSYEQYF.

In this sample, this clonotype turned up a few times. This sequence joins TRBV29-1 and TRBJ2-1; a weak D match, TRBD1 (5 bases). The CDR3 extends over 13 amino acids. CDR1 is SQVTM and CDR2 is ANQGSEA in the germline V gene. The V gene lost 1 base and the J gene lost 14 bases, with 18 bases spanning the gap. The CDR3 region is CSVEVNEGERKFF. CDR3 nucleotide sequence: TGCAGCGTTGAAGTTAACGAAGGGGAAAGAAAGTTCTTC.